The 32 T cell receptor beta chains in this list originate from one sample, sequenced in a study of T cells after posttransplantation cyclophosphamide. Assay: immunoSEQ multiplex PCR; the TCRdb copy retains only in-frame clones and omits some. The sample holds around 2,900 clones, and no clone turns up only once. Busulfan-fludarabine conditioning, marrow transplant, and cyclophosphamide on days +3 and +4 were administered. Here the sequenced sample was PBMCs, taken after allogeneic stem cell transplant with posttransplant cyclophosphamide. Every receptor here comes from a female patient aged 45-65 years who received an allogeneic stem cell transplant from a related donor, was CMV-positive, and had no GVHD. Certain T cells may be donor cells from the graft.

This clone was detected ten times or more. The chain combines TRBV7-9 with TRBJ2-5; TRBD1 agrees at 9 bases. CDR1 is SEHNR and CDR2 is FQNEAQ in the germline V gene (reference sequence). This CDR3 contains 15 residues. The V gene end was trimmed by 5 bases and the J gene end by 4 bases; junction bases not matched to a gene: 8. CDR3 bases: TGTGCCAGCAGCCCGGGACAGGGCGGTCGAGAGACCCAGTACTTC. This sequence encodes CASSPGQGGRETQYF. The whole variable domain, filled in from reference TRBV7-9 and TRBJ2-5, reads DTGVSQNPRHKITKRGQNVTFRCDPISEHNRLYWYRQTLGQGPEFLTYFQNEAQLEKSRLLSDRFSAERPKGSFSTLEIQRTEQGDSAMYLCASSPGQGGRETQYFGPGTRLLVL.

Many counts were recorded for this clone. The genes are TRBV2 and TRBJ1-1; no clear D. V was shortened by 9 bases and J by 13 bases, with 18 bases between the two germline ends. The CDR3 sequence is 11 residues long. Germline V gives CDR1 SNHLY, CDR2 FYNNEI. The CDR3 bases are TGTGCCAGGGCAGCGGAACGTACTAGTTTCTTT. Translating it yields CARAAERTSFF. The full variable domain, in which reference TRBV2 and TRBJ1-1 provide the parts outside the CDR3, is EPEVTQTPSHQVTQMGQEVILRCVPISNHLYFYWYRQILGQKVEFLVSFYNNEISEKSEIFDDQFSVERPDGSNFTLKIRSTKLEDSAMYFCARAAERTSFFGQGTRLTVV.

This clone was observed at least ten times. This chain links TRBV12-3 or TRBV12-4 with TRBJ1-1; the D is unclear. With 5 bases removed from V and 3 bases from J, the gap between germline ends came to 13 bases. This CDR3 is 14 amino acids long. The chain's CDR3 is CASSLAGRDTEAFF. CDR3 nucleotides: TGTGCCAGCAGTCTCGCAGGTCGCGACACTGAAGCTTTCTTT.

By proportion, this clone is medium-sized. The chain couples TRBV19 to TRBJ1-1; 7 bases are shared with TRBD1. Trimming removed 0 bases from V and 4 bases from J; junction bases left unmatched: 2. The V gene's germline CDR1 is LNHDA and CDR2 SQIVND (reference sequence). This CDR3 is 14 amino acids long. The DNA of the CDR3 is TGTGCCAGTAGTATAGAGTGGGACAGCACTGAAGCTTTCTTT. Its protein product is CASSIEWDSTEAFF.

The sample holds many counts of this clone. CDR3 sequence reads: CASSPGRGTDTQYF. Here the CDR3 DNA reads TGCGCCAGCAGTCCCGGCAGGGGCACAGATACGCAGTATTTT. V usage is TRBV10-1 and J usage is TRBJ2-3, with a weak D call TRBD1 (5 bases). Germline V gives CDR1 WNHNN, CDR2 SYGVQD (reference sequence). CDR3 size: 14 residues. V was pared by 5 bases and J by 1 base, with 10 bases between.

In its sample, this clone is medium-sized. V is TRBV11-3 and J is TRBJ2-2; 7 bases agree with TRBD1. The CDR3 is made up of 15 amino acids. Germline CDR1 reads SGHNT; CDR2 reads YENEEA. The trim removed 3 bases at V and 3 bases at J, leaving 4 bases unmatched. This CDR3 reads CASSFKGADTGELFF. CDR3 sequence (DNA): TGTGCCAGCAGCTTCAAGGGGGCGGACACCGGGGAGCTGTTTTTT.

This clone was observed at least ten times. The chain combines TRBV28 with TRBJ1-4, with D possibly TRBD1 on 6 matching bases. Germline CDR1 is MDHEN and CDR2 is SYDVKM. Between the trimmed V and J ends, which lost 2 bases and 5 bases, there was a span of 15 bases. The CDR3 is made up of 16 amino acids. CDR3 sequence (DNA): TGTGCCAGCAGTTTACCCCCTGGGGGCTCGAATGAAAAACTGTTTTTT. Its translation is CASSLPPGGSNEKLFF.

This clone occurred many times. The chain uses TRBV30 and TRBJ1-5; D remains unclear. This CDR3 region has 13 residues. V lost 4 bases, J lost 5 bases, and 12 bases lay in between. Germline V gene data show CDR1 as GTSNPN and CDR2 as SVGIG (reference sequence). The CDR3 sequence is CAWKRYEDQPQHF. CDR3 in DNA: TGTGCCTGGAAGCGGTACGAGGATCAGCCCCAGCATTTT.

This clone is judged medium-sized (0.01 to 0.1%). The chain recombines TRBV7-9 with TRBJ1-1; D is undetermined. Trimming left V 1 base short and J 11 bases short, with 11 bases between. The CDR3 is 12 amino acids. The germline CDR1 and CDR2 sequences are SEHNR and FQNEAQ (reference sequence). The CDR3 nucleotides read TGTGCCAGCAGCTTAGGAACCACGGGGGCTTTCTTT. Translation: CASSLGTTGAFF.

This clone has a count of ten or more. The V and J genes are TRBV2 and TRBJ1-2; D may be TRBD1 (6 bases). V lost 6 bases and J 8 bases, leaving 13 bases between the germline ends. The CDR3 extends over 12 amino acids. Germline assignment: CDR1 SNHLY and CDR2 FYNNEI. The CDR3 DNA sequence: TGTGCCAGCAGGGACAGCGAATTGGGCTACACCTTC. Its protein is CASRDSELGYTF.

This clone was observed at least ten times. The CDR3 bases are TGTGCCAGCAGTGATAGGATTGGACAAGGGCTGTTTTTT. It encodes CASSDRIGQGLFF. The V call is TRBV25-1, the J call TRBJ1-4, with a possible D match to TRBD1 (5 bases). From germline, CDR1 is MGHDK and CDR2 SYGVNS. The CDR3 covers 13 residues. V dropped 3 bases and J dropped 14 bases, with 16 bases sitting between them.

In this sample, this clone is medium-sized. The chain has TRBV7-3 and TRBJ2-1, with TRBD1 identical over 8 bases. The trim removed 2 bases at V and 9 bases at J, leaving 6 bases unmatched. The germline V gene encodes CDR1 SGHTA and CDR2 FQGTGA. The CDR3 runs 14 residues. The CDR3 coding sequence is TGTGCCAGCAGCTTAGGACAGGGCTTTGGTGAGCAGTTCTTC. Translated, it gives CASSLGQGFGEQFF.

The sample holds many counts of this clone. This chain links TRBV5-4 with TRBJ2-7; the D is unclear. The CDR3 loop spans 14 amino acids. V lost 1 base, J lost 2 bases, and 10 bases lay in between. The V gene's germline CDR1 is SGHNT and CDR2 YYREEE (reference sequence). CDR3 amino acids: CASSLLQTPYEQYF. DNA for the CDR3: TGTGCCAGCAGCTTGCTACAGACCCCCTACGAGCAGTACTTC.

This clone was detected many times. The V and J genes are TRBV5-1 and TRBJ2-3, with D perhaps TRBD1 (6 bases). This CDR3 spans 17 amino acids. Trimming took 1 base from V and 1 from J, leaving 16 bases between them. The V gene's germline CDR1 is SGHRS and CDR2 YFSETQ. The DNA of the CDR3 is TGCGCCAGCAGCTTGAATCTACAGGGTATAGGCACAGATACGCAGTATTTT. It codes for CASSLNLQGIGTDTQYF.

There are many counts of this clone. This chain links TRBV12-3 or TRBV12-4 with TRBJ2-1; 7 bases line up with TRBD2. V dropped 7 bases and J dropped 7; count of bases not matched to a gene: 10. This CDR3 has 14 amino acids. The DNA of the CDR3 is TGTGCCAGCACCCCGGCGGGAGCCTTAAATGAGCAGTTCTTC. Its translation is CASTPAGALNEQFF.

There are many counts of this clone. The chain uses TRBV27 and TRBJ2-7, with D maybe TRBD1 (6 bases). CDR1 MNHEY and CDR2 SMNVEV come from the germline V gene (reference sequence). The CDR3 totals 13 residues. V was clipped by 3 bases and J by 7 bases, with 13 bases between them. CDR3 in amino acids: CASSFLDRREQYF. The CDR3 DNA follows: TGTGCCAGCAGTTTTCTGGACAGAAGGGAGCAGTACTTC.

The CDR3 DNA is TGTGCCTGGAGTGGGCAGGTGGACACTGAAGCTTTCTTT. Amino acid sequence: CAWSGQVDTEAFF. The rearrangement joins TRBV30 to TRBJ1-1; D not certain. The V end lost 1 base, the J end lost 3 bases, and 9 bases lay between the germline ends. This CDR3 is built from 13 residues. CDR1 and CDR2 from the germline V gene are GTSNPN and SVGIG (reference sequence). Filled out from reference TRBV30 and TRBJ1-1, the complete variable domain reads SQTIHQWPATLVQPVGSPLSLECTVEGTSNPNLYWYRQAAGRGLQLLFYSVGIGQISSEVPQNLSASRPQDRQFILSSKKLLLSDSGFYLCAWSGQVDTEAFFGQGTRLTVV.

This clone was observed a handful of times. V gene TRBV2 combines with J gene TRBJ2-6, with D maybe TRBD1 (6 bases). V dropped 7 bases and J dropped 4 bases, with 14 bases sitting between them. This CDR3 spans 15 amino acids. CDR1 and CDR2 from the germline V gene are SNHLY and FYNNEI. The DNA for the CDR3 is TGTGCCAGCAACCTACAGGGTTACGGGGCCAACGTCCTGACTTTC. As protein: CASNLQGYGANVLTF.

The sample holds many counts of this clone. The chain uses TRBV7-8 and TRBJ1-4, with a weak D call TRBD1 (6 bases). V lost 4 bases, J lost 8 bases, and 14 bases lay in between. This CDR3 spans 14 amino acids. Germline-derived CDR1 and CDR2 are SGHVS and FQNEAQ. CDR3 in amino acids: CASSSRQALEKLFF. The CDR3 DNA reads TGTGCCAGCAGCTCAAGACAGGCTTTGGAAAAACTGTTTTTT.

By proportion, this clone is medium-sized. V gene TRBV9 combines with J gene TRBJ1-1, with D tentatively TRBD1 (5 bases). V lost 5 bases to trimming and J lost 4 bases, with 12 bases between them. Germline V lookup: CDR1 SGDLS, CDR2 YYNGEE. The CDR3 sequence is 13 residues long. This CDR3 reads CASSPGVGTEAFF. The DNA for the CDR3 is TGTGCCAGCAGTCCGGGGGTAGGCACTGAAGCTTTCTTT.

By share of the sample, this clone is medium-sized (0.01 to 0.1%). The rearrangement joins TRBV12-3 or TRBV12-4 to TRBJ2-1, with D perhaps TRBD1 (6 bases). CDR3 length equals 13 residues. Trimming shortened V by 6 bases and J by 8 bases, and 14 bases separated the two germline ends. The CDR3 region has the DNA TGTGCCAGCAGAAGATCCGACAGGTATGAGCAGTTCTTC. Its translation is CASRRSDRYEQFF.

In its sample, this clone ranks as medium-sized. This rearrangement joins TRBV14 to TRBJ2-1; tentatively, D is TRBD2 (6 bases). V dropped 4 bases and J dropped 7 bases, with 14 bases sitting between them. The CDR3 sequence is 14 residues long. Looked up from germline, CDR1 is SGHDN and CDR2 is FVKESK. The CDR3 here is CASSRELAGNEQFF. The CDR3 DNA follows: TGTGCCAGCAGCCGAGAACTAGCAGGGAATGAGCAGTTCTTC. The full variable domain, completed using reference TRBV14 and TRBJ2-1, is EAGVTQFPSHSVIEKGQTVTLRCDPISGHDNLYWYRRVMGKEIKFLLHFVKESKQDESGMPNNRFLAERTGGTYSTLKVQPAELEDSGVYFCASSRELAGNEQFFGPGTRLTVL.

The chain joins TRBV30 to TRBJ2-1, with 7 bases matching TRBD2. With V trimmed by 2 bases and J by 4 bases, 5 bases remained unmatched. The germline V gene encodes CDR1 GTSNPN and CDR2 SVGIG (reference sequence). The CDR3 is 14 residues long. CDR3 sequence (DNA): TGTGCCTGGAGTCGGGGGGTCCTATACAATGAGCAGTTCTTC. It yields the protein CAWSRGVLYNEQFF.

This clone ranks as medium-sized (0.01 to 0.1%). The chain employs TRBV6-6 and TRBJ2-7; D is perhaps TRBD1 (6 bases). The CDR3 totals 14 residues. The germline V gene has CDR1 MNHNY and CDR2 SVGAGI (reference sequence). Trimming removed 7 bases from V and 1 base from J, with 14 bases in between. CDR3 DNA: TGTGCCAGCAAATCGACAGGCTCGTCCTACGAGCAGTACTTC. Protein product: CASKSTGSSYEQYF.

This clone was counted many times. Here the CDR3 reads CASSLKPAGGPYEQYF. The CDR3 nucleotides are TGTGCCAGCAGCTTAAAGCCCGCGGGAGGGCCCTACGAGCAGTACTTC. The V and J genes are TRBV7-3 and TRBJ2-7; TRBD2 matches 9 bases. J was trimmed by 2 bases and V by 1 base; bases with no gene match: 6. The CDR3 loop spans 16 amino acids. The germline gives CDR1 SGHTA, CDR2 FQGTGA.

This clone was detected many times. The chain combines TRBV6-2 or TRBV6-3 with TRBJ2-2, with D perhaps TRBD2 (5 bases). CDR3 length: 18 residues. Germline lookup yields CDR1 MNHEY and CDR2 SVGEGT. V was trimmed by 6 bases and J by 2 bases, leaving 22 bases between them. CDR3 sequence reads: CASRLTFGSLANTGELFF. CDR3 sequence (DNA): TGTGCCAGCAGACTTACCTTCGGGTCGCTAGCAAACACCGGGGAGCTGTTTTTT.

Judged by abundance, this clone is medium-sized. CDR3 sequence reads: CASRPRSSPGGYTF. Written as DNA, the CDR3 is TGTGCCAGTCGCCCTCGGTCGTCACCGGGGGGCTACACCTTC. The J gene is TRBJ1-2, the V gene TRBV19; D ambiguous. The germline V gene encodes CDR1 LNHDA and CDR2 SQIVND (reference sequence). The V end lost 8 bases, the J end lost 8 bases, and 21 bases lay between the germline ends. CDR3 length: 14 amino acids.

This clone was detected many times. The gene calls are TRBV27 and TRBJ1-2; 7 bases line up with TRBD1. The V and J ends lost 6 bases and 4 bases, in that order; junction bases with no gene match: 5. The germline CDR1 and CDR2 sequences are MNHEY and SMNVEV (reference sequence). The CDR3 loop spans 13 amino acids. The CDR3 protein is CASSVDRAYGYTF. The CDR3 nucleotides are TGTGCCAGCAGCGTAGACAGGGCCTATGGCTACACCTTC.

This clone was counted at least ten times. V and J are TRBV7-2 and TRBJ1-5; weak D call: TRBD1 (6 bases). Per germline, CDR1 SGHTA and CDR2 FQGNSA. The CDR3 totals 12 residues. Trimming pared 2 bases from V and 9 bases from J, leaving 8 bases between. CDR3: CASSLWGRPQHF. The CDR3 DNA sequence: TGTGCCAGCAGCTTATGGGGGCGGCCCCAGCATTTT. Using reference TRBV7-2 and TRBJ1-5 for the parts outside the CDR3, the full variable domain is GAGVSQSPSNKVTEKGKDVELRCDPISGHTALYWYRQSLGQGLEFLIYFQGNSAPDKSGLPSDRFSAERTGGSVSTLTIQRTQQEDSAVYLCASSLWGRPQHFGDGTRLSIL.

This clone was detected only a few times. V usage is TRBV6-5 and J usage is TRBJ2-1, with 10 bases that match TRBD1. After removal of 4 bases from V and 4 bases from J, the junction contained 7 bases not matched to a gene. CDR3 length: 16 residues. Per the germline V gene, CDR1 is MNHEY and CDR2 is SVGAGI. This CDR3 is CASSFRQGAGYNEQFF. The CDR3 DNA follows: TGTGCCAGCAGTTTCAGACAGGGGGCTGGGTACAATGAGCAGTTCTTC.

This clone is labeled as large. V is TRBV7-2 and J is TRBJ2-7, with a tentative D call TRBD1 (5 bases). The V gene's germline CDR1 is SGHTA and CDR2 FQGNSA. The V end was cut by 0 bases, the J end by 0 bases, with 6 bases between. The CDR3 sequence is 14 residues long. CDR3 nucleotide sequence: TGTGCCAGCAGCTTAGCGGGGCGCTCCTACGAGCAGTACTTC. This sequence encodes CASSLAGRSYEQYF. The full variable domain, completed using reference TRBV7-2 and TRBJ2-7, is GAGVSQSPSNKVTEKGKDVELRCDPISGHTALYWYRQSLGQGLEFLIYFQGNSAPDKSGLPSDRFSAERTGGSVSTLTIQRTQQEDSAVYLCASSLAGRSYEQYFGPGTRLTVT.

Within the sample, this clone is medium-sized. DNA of the CDR3: TGTGCCAGCAGCCAAGAAAATGTAGGGTTGGACACCATATATTTT. Translated, it gives CASSQENVGLDTIYF. The chain joins TRBV4-2 to TRBJ1-3; no clear D. V was clipped by 0 bases and J by 8 bases, with 14 bases between them. CDR1 is LGHNA and CDR2 is YNFKEQ in the germline V gene. CDR3 length: 15 amino acids.